The 14 T cell receptor beta chains presented below share a single source sample, sequenced in a study of cytomegalovirus exposure and HLA in healthy donors. PCR employed 60 Vbeta and 13 Jbeta primers. The data were produced by immunoSEQ multiplex PCR, yet TCRdb's version contains in-frame clones alone and is incomplete. Of 90,000 to 100,000 clones in the sample, less than 85% were seen once. The specimen sequenced was PBMCs. Receptor source: a male donor in good health and CMV-seronegative.

The chain carries TRBV28 and TRBJ1-5; D might be TRBD1 (6 bases). V lost 3 bases and J lost 4, with 10 bases in between. The germline CDR1 and CDR2 sequences are MDHEN and SYDVKM. The CDR3 spans 14 residues. The chain's CDR3 is CASSLFQGNQPQHF. The CDR3 region has the DNA TGTGCCAGCAGTTTGTTTCAGGGGAATCAGCCCCAGCATTTT.

The DNA for the CDR3 is TGTGCCAGCAGTGAATACGACGGGAGTGGTAGGGCCCAGTACTTC. Its protein is CASSEYDGSGRAQYF. This chain connects TRBV6-1 to TRBJ2-5; tentative D call: TRBD2 (6 bases). Germline CDR1 and CDR2: MNHNS and SASEGT. The length of the CDR3 is 15 residues. V lost 2 bases and J 9 bases, leaving 19 bases between the germline ends.

This chain uses TRBV29-1 with TRBJ2-2; 10 bases are shared with TRBD2. The germline CDR1 and CDR2 sequences are SQVTM and ANQGSEA. V dropped 7 bases and J dropped 5; count of bases not matched to a gene: 16. The length of the CDR3 is 17 residues. CDR3 region: CSAKGASGSSGTGELFF. CDR3 in DNA: TGCAGCGCCAAGGGGGCTAGCGGGAGTTCAGGGACCGGGGAGCTGTTTTTT.

The chain couples TRBV5-4 to TRBJ1-1; D may be TRBD1 (5 bases). This CDR3 has 14 amino acids. Trimming removed 1 base from V and 1 base from J, with 8 bases in between. Germline values: CDR1 SGHNT, CDR2 YYREEE (reference sequence). The CDR3 is CASSLLQENTEAFF. CDR3 nucleotide sequence: TGTGCCAGCAGCTTGTTACAGGAGAACACTGAAGCTTTCTTT.

This chain connects TRBV5-1 to TRBJ1-1; 7 positions agree with TRBD1. V gave up 0 bases and J gave up 0 bases; unmatched junction bases: 5. CDR1 is SGHRS and CDR2 is YFSETQ in the germline V gene. CDR3 length: 16 residues. The CDR3 is CASSLGQGFVNTEAFF. The DNA for the CDR3 is TGCGCCAGCAGCTTGGGACAGGGATTCGTGAACACTGAAGCTTTCTTT.

The sample holds a few counts of this clone. CDR3 nucleotide sequence: TGTGCCAGCAGTACTATAGCGGGAATAGTATCCGGGGAGCTGTTTTTT. Translated, it gives CASSTIAGIVSGELFF. This chain uses TRBV5-4 with TRBJ2-2; 8 bases align to TRBD2. The germline V gene has CDR1 SGHNT and CDR2 YYREEE (reference sequence). V shed 5 bases and J 6 bases; nucleotides not matched to a gene: 12. The CDR3 loop spans 16 amino acids.

The chain combines TRBV6-5 with TRBJ1-2, with 8 bases lining up with TRBD1. Losses at the gene ends were 5 bases for V and 4 bases for J; bases not matched to a gene: 9. Germline V CDR1 and CDR2: MNHEY, SVGAGI. The CDR3 sequence is 15 residues long. The CDR3 loop reads CASSPRRGLSYGYTF. The CDR3 DNA sequence: TGTGCCAGCAGTCCGCGCAGGGGGCTGTCCTATGGCTACACCTTC.

The chain has TRBV11-2 and TRBJ1-4; 10 nucleotides line up with TRBD1. V was clipped by 2 bases and J by 3 bases; unmatched bases: 6. Germline CDR1 reads SGHAT; CDR2 reads FQNNGV. The CDR3 runs 17 residues. CDR3 DNA sequence: TGTGCCAGCAGCTTAAGGGACAGGGGTTTTCCTAATGAAAAACTGTTTTTT. This gives the protein CASSLRDRGFPNEKLFF.

The chain combines TRBV5-1 with TRBJ2-2; 7 nucleotides match TRBD1. Germline V gene data show CDR1 as SGHRS and CDR2 as YFSETQ. Losses at the gene ends were 7 bases for V and 2 bases for J; bases not matched to a gene: 2. The CDR3 runs to 13 residues. CDR3 in amino acids: CASRDSNTGELFF. The DNA for the CDR3 is TGCGCCAGCCGGGACAGCAACACCGGGGAGCTGTTTTTT.

This rearrangement joins TRBV29-1 to TRBJ2-3, with 9 nucleotides matching TRBD1. This CDR3 comprises 14 residues. V lost 0 bases to trimming and J lost 4 bases; unmatched junction nucleotides: 2. Germline V gene lookup returns CDR1 SQVTM and CDR2 ANQGSEA. CDR3 sequence: CSVEETGGSDTQYF. CDR3 DNA sequence: TGCAGCGTTGAAGAGACAGGGGGATCAGATACGCAGTATTTT.

J is TRBJ2-6 and V is TRBV15; tentatively, D is TRBD1 (5 bases). V was clipped by 1 base and J by 2 bases, with 6 bases between them. This CDR3 has 15 amino acids. Germline loops: CDR1 LNHNV, CDR2 YYDKDF (reference sequence). CDR3 in amino acids: CATSRAGTGANVLTF. CDR3 coding DNA: TGTGCCACCAGCAGAGCAGGGACTGGGGCCAACGTCCTGACTTTC.

The V call is TRBV27, the J call TRBJ2-7, with 10 bases aligning to TRBD1. Germline CDR1 and CDR2: MNHEY and SMNVEV (reference sequence). CDR3 size: 14 residues. V gave up 6 bases and J gave up 6 bases; unmatched junction bases: 8. CDR3 residues: CASRLTGGPVEQYF. DNA of the CDR3: TGTGCCAGCAGACTGACAGGGGGCCCGGTCGAGCAGTACTTC.

J is TRBJ2-7 and V is TRBV30; D may be TRBD1 (6 bases). Germline V gene lookup returns CDR1 GTSNPN and CDR2 SVGIG (reference sequence). V gave up 2 bases and J gave up 3 bases, with 17 bases separating them. The CDR3 is 15 residues long. For the CDR3, the DNA is TGTGCCTGGAGTATTCGGAACAGGGCCTACTACGAGCAGTACTTC. Translated, it gives CAWSIRNRAYYEQYF.

The chain couples TRBV10-3 to TRBJ2-1; 8 nucleotides line up with TRBD1. The CDR3 is 15 residues long. Germline CDR1 and CDR2: ENHRY and SYGVKD. Trimming cost V 6 bases and J 3 bases; bases outside gene matches: 7. The CDR3 loop is CAISAGTGLYNEQFF. CDR3 nucleotides: TGTGCCATCAGCGCAGGGACAGGTCTCTACAATGAGCAGTTCTTC.